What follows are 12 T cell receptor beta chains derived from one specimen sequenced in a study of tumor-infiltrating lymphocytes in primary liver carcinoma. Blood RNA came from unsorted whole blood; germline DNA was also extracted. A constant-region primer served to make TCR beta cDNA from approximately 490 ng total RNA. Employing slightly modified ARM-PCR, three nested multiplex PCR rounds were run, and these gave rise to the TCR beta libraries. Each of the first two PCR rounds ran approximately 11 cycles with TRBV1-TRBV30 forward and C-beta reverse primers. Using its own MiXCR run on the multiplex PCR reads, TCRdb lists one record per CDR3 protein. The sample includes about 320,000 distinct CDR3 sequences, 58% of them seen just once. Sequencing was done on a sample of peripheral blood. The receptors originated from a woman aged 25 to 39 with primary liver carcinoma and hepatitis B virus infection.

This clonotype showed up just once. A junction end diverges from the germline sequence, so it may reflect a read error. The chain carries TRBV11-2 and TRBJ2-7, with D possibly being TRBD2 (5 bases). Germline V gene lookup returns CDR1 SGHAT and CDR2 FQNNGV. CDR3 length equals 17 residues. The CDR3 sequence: CASSPPFHSDSTYDQYF. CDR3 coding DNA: TGTGCCAGCAGCCCGCCTTTTCACTCGGACTCCACCTACGATCAGTACTTC.

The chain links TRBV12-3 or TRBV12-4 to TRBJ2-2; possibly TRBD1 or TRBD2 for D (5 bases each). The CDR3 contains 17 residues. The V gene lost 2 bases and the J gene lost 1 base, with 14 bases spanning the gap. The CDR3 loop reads CASSLTGPAGNTGELFF. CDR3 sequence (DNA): TGTGCCAGCAGTTTAACGGGACCGGCGGGGAACACCGGGGAGCTGTTTTTT.

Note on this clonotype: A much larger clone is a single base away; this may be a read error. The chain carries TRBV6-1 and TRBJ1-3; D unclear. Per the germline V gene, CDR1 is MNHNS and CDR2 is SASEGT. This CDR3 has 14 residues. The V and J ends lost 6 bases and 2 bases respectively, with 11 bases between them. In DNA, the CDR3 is TGTGCCAGCAGAGAATATTTACCTGGAAACACCATATATTTT. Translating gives CASREYLPGNTIYF.

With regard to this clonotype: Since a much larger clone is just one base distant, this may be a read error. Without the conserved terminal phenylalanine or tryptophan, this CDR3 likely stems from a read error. The CDR3, as DNA: TGTGCCAGCCGCCGCACCGGGGAGCTGTTTATT. The encoded protein is CASRRTGELFI. This chain connects TRBV12-3 or TRBV12-4 to TRBJ2-2; the D is unclear. Trimming took off 8 bases at V and 4 bases at J, with 5 bases between the two ends. This CDR3 has 11 amino acids.

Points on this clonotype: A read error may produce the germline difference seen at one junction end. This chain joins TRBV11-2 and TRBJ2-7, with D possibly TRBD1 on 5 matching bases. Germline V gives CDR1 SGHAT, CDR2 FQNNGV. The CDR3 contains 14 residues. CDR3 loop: CADSLGIGNYGQYF. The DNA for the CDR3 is TGTGCCGACAGCTTAGGTATAGGGAACTACGGGCAGTACTTC.

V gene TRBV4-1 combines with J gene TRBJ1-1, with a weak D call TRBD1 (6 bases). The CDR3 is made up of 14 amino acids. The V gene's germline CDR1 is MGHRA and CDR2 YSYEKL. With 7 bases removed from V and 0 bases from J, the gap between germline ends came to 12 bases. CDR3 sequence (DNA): TGCGCCAGCAACCAGACAGGTTTGAACACTGAAGCTTTCTTT. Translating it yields CASNQTGLNTEAFF.

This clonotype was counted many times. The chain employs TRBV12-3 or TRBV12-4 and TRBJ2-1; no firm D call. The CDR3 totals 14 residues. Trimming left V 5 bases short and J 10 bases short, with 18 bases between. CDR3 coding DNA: TGTGCCAGCAGTCGACCCTCCCGCGCGAACGAGCAGTTCTTC. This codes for CASSRPSRANEQFF.

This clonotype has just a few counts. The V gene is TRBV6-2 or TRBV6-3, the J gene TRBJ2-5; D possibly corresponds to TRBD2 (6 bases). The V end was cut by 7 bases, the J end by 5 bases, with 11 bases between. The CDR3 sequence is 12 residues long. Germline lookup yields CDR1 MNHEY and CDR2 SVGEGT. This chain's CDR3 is CASTPAGETQYF. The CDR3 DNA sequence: TGTGCCAGCACTCCCGCGGGGGAGACCCAGTACTTC.

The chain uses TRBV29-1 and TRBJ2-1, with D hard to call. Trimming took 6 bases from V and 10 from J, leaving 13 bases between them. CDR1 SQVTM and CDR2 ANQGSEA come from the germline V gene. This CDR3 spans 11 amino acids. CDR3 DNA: TGCAGCGTCTCGGAACGGTACGAGCAGTTCTTC. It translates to CSVSERYEQFF.

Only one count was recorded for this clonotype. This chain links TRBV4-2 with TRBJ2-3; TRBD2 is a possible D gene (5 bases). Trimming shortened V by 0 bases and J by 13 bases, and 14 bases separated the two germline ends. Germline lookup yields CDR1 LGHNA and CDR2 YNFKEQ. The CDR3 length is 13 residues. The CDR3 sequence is CASSQDQDSREYF. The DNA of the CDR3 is TGTGCCAGCAGCCAAGATCAGGACTCGAGGGAGTATTTT.

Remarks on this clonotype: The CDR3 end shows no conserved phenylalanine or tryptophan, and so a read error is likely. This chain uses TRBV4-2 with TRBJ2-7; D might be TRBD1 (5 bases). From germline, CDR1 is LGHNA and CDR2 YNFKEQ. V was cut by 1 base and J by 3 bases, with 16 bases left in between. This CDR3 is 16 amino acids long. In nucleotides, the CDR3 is TGTGCCAGCAGCCAAGCCGTCGGACAACAGATCTACGAGCAGTACTCC. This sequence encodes CASSQAVGQQIYEQYS.

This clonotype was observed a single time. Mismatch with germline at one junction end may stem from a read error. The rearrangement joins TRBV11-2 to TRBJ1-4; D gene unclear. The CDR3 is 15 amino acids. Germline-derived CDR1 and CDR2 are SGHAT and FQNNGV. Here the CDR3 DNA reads TGTGTCAGCAGCCTCAGTGGTCTCCCTAATGAAAAACTGTTTTTT. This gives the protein CVSSLSGLPNEKLFF.